The T cell receptor (beta chain) described here comes from a study of HIV-infected children after antiretroviral therapy interruption. The TCR library was built from RNA with a 3' RACE protocol and unique molecular identifiers. MiXCR was run by TCRdb on the 3' RACE reads, yielding one entry per CDR3 protein. The sample records 40,000 to 55,000 distinct CDR3 sequences, around 4.1% being singletons. The CDR3 has 15 amino acids. Germline CDR1 SEHNR, CDR2 FQNEAQ (reference sequence). Noted treatment: PENTA 11 planned treatment interruption arm or continuous ART arm. A few counts support this clonotype. The junction departs from the called germline gene at one end, perhaps through a read error.

The chain joins TRBV7-9 to TRBJ2-1, with D tentatively TRBD2 (7 bases). This clonotype was obtained from a pool of human donors with HIV. The sequenced sample was CD45RA+ CD4+ T cells from PBMCs, pooled from several time points, obtained from a donor given antiretroviral therapy, either interrupted or continuous. Subset reported: naive CD4+ CD45RA+ CD45RO- T cells. CDR3 in amino acids: CASSHRVGGDGGPVF. Here the CDR3 DNA reads TGTGCCAGCAGCCACCGAGTAGGGGGGGACGGTGGGCCGGTCTTC.